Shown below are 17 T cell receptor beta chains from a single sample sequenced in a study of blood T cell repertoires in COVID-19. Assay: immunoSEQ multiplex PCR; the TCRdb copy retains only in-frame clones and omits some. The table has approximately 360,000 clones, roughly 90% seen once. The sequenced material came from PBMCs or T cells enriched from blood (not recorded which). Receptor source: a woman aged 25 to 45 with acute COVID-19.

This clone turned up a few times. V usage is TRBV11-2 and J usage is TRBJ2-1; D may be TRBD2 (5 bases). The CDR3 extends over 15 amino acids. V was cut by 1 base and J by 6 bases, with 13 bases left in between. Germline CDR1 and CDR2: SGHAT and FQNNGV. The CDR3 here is CASSLGFLAPNEQFF. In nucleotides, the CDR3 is TGTGCCAGCAGCTTAGGTTTTCTAGCTCCCAATGAGCAGTTCTTC.

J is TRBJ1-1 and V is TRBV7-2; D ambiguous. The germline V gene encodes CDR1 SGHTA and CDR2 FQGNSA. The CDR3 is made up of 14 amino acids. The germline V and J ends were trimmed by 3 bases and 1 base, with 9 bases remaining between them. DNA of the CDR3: TGTGCCAGCAGCTTTTACGGGGAGAACACTGAAGCTTTCTTT. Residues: CASSFYGENTEAFF.

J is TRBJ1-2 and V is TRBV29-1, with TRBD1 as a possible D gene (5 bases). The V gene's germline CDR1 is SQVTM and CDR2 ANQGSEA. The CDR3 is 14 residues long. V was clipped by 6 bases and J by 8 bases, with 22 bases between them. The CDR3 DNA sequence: TGCAGCGTGGAGGGACTGGGCCAACGGAGGGGCTACACCTTC. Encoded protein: CSVEGLGQRRGYTF.

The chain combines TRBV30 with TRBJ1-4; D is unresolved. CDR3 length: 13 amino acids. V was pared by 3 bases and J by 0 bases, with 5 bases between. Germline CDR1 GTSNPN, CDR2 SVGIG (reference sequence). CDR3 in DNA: TGTGCCTGGAGGCAGTCAACTAATGAAAAACTGTTTTTT. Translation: CAWRQSTNEKLFF.

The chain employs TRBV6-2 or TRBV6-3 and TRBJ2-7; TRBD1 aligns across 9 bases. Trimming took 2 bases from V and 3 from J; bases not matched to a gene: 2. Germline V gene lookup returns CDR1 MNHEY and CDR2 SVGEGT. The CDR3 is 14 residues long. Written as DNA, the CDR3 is TGTGCCAGCAGTTACACGGACAGGGGCTACGAGCAGTACTTC. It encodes CASSYTDRGYEQYF.

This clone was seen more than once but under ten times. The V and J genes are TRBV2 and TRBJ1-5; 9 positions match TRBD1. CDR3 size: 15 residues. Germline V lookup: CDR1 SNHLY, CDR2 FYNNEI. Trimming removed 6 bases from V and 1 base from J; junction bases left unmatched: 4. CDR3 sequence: CASRAGTGSNQPQHF. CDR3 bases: TGTGCCAGCAGAGCCGGGACAGGGAGCAATCAGCCCCAGCATTTT.

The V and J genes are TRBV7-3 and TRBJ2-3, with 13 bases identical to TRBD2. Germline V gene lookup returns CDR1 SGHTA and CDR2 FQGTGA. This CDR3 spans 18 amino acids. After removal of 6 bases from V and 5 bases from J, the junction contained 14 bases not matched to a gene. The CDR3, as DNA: TGTGCCAGCAGTCTTAGACACCGGACTAGCGGGGGCGGAGATACGCAGTATTTT. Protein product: CASSLRHRTSGGGDTQYF.

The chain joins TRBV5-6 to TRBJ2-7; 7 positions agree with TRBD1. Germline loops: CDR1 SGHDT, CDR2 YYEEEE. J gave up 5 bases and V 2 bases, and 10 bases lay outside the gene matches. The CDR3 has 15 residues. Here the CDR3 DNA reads TGTGCCAGCAGCTTCTCCGACAGGGAAGCCCACGAGCAGTACTTC. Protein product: CASSFSDREAHEQYF.

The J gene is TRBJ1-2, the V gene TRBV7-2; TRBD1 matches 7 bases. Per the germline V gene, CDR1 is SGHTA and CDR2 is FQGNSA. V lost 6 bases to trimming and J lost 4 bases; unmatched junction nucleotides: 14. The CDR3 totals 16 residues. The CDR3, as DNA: TGTGCCAGCAGTTATCAACAGGGGAGCCTTGGCTATGGCTACACCTTC. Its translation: CASSYQQGSLGYGYTF.

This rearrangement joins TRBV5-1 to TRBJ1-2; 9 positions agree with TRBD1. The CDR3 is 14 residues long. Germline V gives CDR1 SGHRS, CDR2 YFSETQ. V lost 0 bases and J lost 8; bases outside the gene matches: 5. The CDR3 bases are TGCGCCAGCAGCTTGGACAGGGGGCAGGGAGGCTACACCTTC. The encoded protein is CASSLDRGQGGYTF.

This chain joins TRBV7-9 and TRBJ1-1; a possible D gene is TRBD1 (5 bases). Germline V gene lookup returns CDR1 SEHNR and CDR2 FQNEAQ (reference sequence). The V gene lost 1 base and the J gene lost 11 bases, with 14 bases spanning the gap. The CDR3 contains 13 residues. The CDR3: CASSLDSKGAAFF. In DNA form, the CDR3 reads TGTGCCAGCAGCTTAGACTCGAAAGGGGCCGCTTTCTTT.

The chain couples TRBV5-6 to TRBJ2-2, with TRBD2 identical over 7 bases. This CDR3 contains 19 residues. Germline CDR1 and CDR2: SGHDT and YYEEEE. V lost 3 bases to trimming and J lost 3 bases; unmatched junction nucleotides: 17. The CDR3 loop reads CASSYGLVSDGWDTGELFF. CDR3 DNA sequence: TGTGCCAGCAGCTACGGACTAGTCTCGGACGGTTGGGACACCGGGGAGCTGTTTTTT.

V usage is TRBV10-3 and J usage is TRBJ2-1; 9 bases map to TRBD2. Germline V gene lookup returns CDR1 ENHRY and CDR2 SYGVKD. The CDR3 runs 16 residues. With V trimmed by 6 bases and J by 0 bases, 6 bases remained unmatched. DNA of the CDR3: TGTGCCATCAGCGAAATTAGCGGGGGCTCCTACAATGAGCAGTTCTTC. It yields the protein CAISEISGGSYNEQFF.

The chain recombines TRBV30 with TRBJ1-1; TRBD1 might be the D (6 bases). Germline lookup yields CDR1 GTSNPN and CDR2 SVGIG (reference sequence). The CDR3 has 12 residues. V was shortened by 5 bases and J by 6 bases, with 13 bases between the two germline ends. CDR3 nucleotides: TGTGCCTGGCGGTTACAGGGCTCTGAAGCTTTCTTT. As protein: CAWRLQGSEAFF. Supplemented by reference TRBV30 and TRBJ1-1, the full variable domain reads SQTIHQWPATLVQPVGSPLSLECTVEGTSNPNLYWYRQAAGRGLQLLFYSVGIGQISSEVPQNLSASRPQDRQFILSSKKLLLSDSGFYLCAWRLQGSEAFFGQGTRLTVV.

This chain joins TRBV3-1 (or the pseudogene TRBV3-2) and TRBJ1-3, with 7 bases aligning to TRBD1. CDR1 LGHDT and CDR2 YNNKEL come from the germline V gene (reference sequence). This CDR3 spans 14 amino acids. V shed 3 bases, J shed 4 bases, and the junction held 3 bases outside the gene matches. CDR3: CASSQGGQGNTIYF. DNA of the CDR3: TGTGCCAGCAGCCAGGGGGGACAGGGAAACACCATATATTTT.

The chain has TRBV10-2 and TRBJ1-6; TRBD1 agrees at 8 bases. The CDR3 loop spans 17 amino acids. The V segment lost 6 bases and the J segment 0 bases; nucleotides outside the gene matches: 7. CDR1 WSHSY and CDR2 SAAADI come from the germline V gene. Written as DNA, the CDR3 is TGCGCCAGCAGGGACATCGGACAGGGCTCCTATAATTCACCCCTCCACTTT. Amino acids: CASRDIGQGSYNSPLHF.

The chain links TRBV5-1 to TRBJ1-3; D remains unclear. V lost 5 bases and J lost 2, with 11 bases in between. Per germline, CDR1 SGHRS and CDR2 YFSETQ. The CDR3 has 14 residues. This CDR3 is CASSPTVTGNTIYF. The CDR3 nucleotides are TGCGCCAGCAGTCCTACGGTTACTGGAAACACCATATATTTT.